Sequencing of this TCR beta chain was carried out in a study of blood T cell repertoires in COVID-19. The method was immunoSEQ multiplex PCR; TCRdb's version includes in-frame clones alone and lacks a portion of them. The sample lists about 200,000 clones, 84% seen once, with 3% to 3.5% in the top ten. Sequencing was carried out using PBMCs or T cells enriched from blood (not recorded which). This sequence was found in a woman aged 30 to 39 who had been exposed to COVID-19.

CDR3 in DNA: TGTGCCAGCAGCCAAGATTGGGCCCATGAGACCCAGTACTTC. It is translated as CASSQDWAHETQYF. V gene TRBV3-1 (or the pseudogene TRBV3-2) combines with J gene TRBJ2-5; no definite D call. Germline CDR1 and CDR2: LGHDT and YNNKEL (reference sequence). The CDR3 contains 14 residues. V was trimmed by 0 bases and J by 5 bases, leaving 10 bases between them.